The 20 T cell receptor beta chains listed next were all sequenced from one sample in a study of breast tumors, draining lymph nodes, adjacent tissues. Breast cancer patients provided tissue from their axillary draining lymph nodes. TCRdb ran MiXCR on the multiplex PCR reads and lists one entry per CDR3 protein. The sample yields 270,000 or so distinct CDR3 sequences, more than 30% seen once. Sequenced sample: axillary lymph node tissue. The receptors here all came from a female donor with breast cancer. Some clones in this sample may be carry-over from other donors' samples.

This clonotype was seen many times. The rearrangement links TRBV2 to TRBJ2-7; 11 bases match TRBD2. This CDR3 has 14 residues. The J segment lost 6 bases and the V segment lost 5 bases, leaving 6 bases of the junction unmatched. Germline-derived CDR1 and CDR2 are SNHLY and FYNNEI. The CDR3 here is CASSLTSGSSEQYF. The CDR3 nucleotides read TGTGCCAGCAGTTTAACTAGCGGGAGTTCCGAGCAGTACTTC.

The chain carries TRBV24-1 and TRBJ2-3, with D possibly TRBD1 on 6 matching bases. With 10 bases removed from V and 0 bases from J, the gap between germline ends came to 13 bases. This CDR3 is 14 amino acids long. Germline loops: CDR1 KGHDR, CDR2 SFDVKD. CDR3 coding DNA: TGTGCCACTTCTGGACAGACCAGCACAGATACGCAGTATTTT. Protein: CATSGQTSTDTQYF.

This clonotype was seen at least ten times. The V gene is TRBV20-1, the J gene TRBJ1-4; D is unresolved. Trimming took off 0 bases at V and 0 bases at J, with 5 bases between the two ends. Per the germline V gene, CDR1 is DFQATT and CDR2 is SNEGSKA (reference sequence). The CDR3 runs 14 residues. CDR3 DNA: TGCAGTGCTAGAGAGGCGGCAACTAATGAAAAACTGTTTTTT. Amino acid sequence: CSAREAATNEKLFF.

The CDR3 reads CASSVLFGRGGDEQYF. As DNA, the CDR3 is TGTGCCAGCAGTGTATTATTCGGCAGGGGAGGGGACGAGCAGTACTTC. The chain links TRBV6-1 to TRBJ2-7, with D tentatively TRBD2 (7 bases). V was cut by 4 bases and J by 5 bases, with 21 bases left in between. This CDR3 contains 16 residues. CDR1 and CDR2 from the germline V gene are MNHNS and SASEGT.

V gene TRBV6-2 or TRBV6-3 combines with J gene TRBJ2-5; D might be TRBD1 or TRBD2, each matching 5 bases. Germline CDR1 reads MNHEY; CDR2 reads SVGEGT. The CDR3 runs 14 residues. V lost 7 bases to trimming and J lost 4 bases, with 16 bases between them. The CDR3 bases are TGTGCCAGCACCAAGGGGAGCTTGGCAGAGACCCAGTACTTC. It codes for CASTKGSLAETQYF.

The V and J genes are TRBV11-2 and TRBJ2-4; a weak D match, TRBD2 (5 bases). CDR1 and CDR2 from the germline V gene are SGHAT and FQNNGV. The CDR3 totals 13 residues. The V gene lost 5 bases and the J gene lost 8 bases, with 13 bases spanning the gap. The CDR3 coding sequence is TGTGCCAGCAGCCGTGGGAGTTCGTACATTCAGTACTTC. Translation gives CASSRGSSYIQYF.

This clonotype was seen more than once but under ten times. Just one base apart from a much larger clone, this may be a read error. The chain combines TRBV7-6 with TRBJ2-3, with TRBD1 as a possible D gene (5 bases). Germline V gives CDR1 SGHVS, CDR2 FNYEAQ. The CDR3 sequence is 14 residues long. The CDR3 nucleotides read TGTGCCAGCAGCTTAAATTTGGCGACAGATGCGCAGTATTTT. Translation: CASSLNLATDAQYF.

The chain employs TRBV25-1 and TRBJ1-4; a weak D match, TRBD1 (6 bases). V gave up 4 bases and J gave up 4 bases, with 16 bases separating them. The CDR3 consists of 16 residues. Germline V gene sequence: CDR1 MGHDK, CDR2 SYGVNS. The CDR3 spells CASSVLPGQLNEKLFF. In DNA, the CDR3 is TGTGCCAGCAGTGTTCTGCCTGGACAGCTTAATGAAAAACTGTTTTTT.

This rearrangement joins TRBV11-2 to TRBJ2-2; TRBD2 is a possible D gene (5 bases). Trimming removed 5 bases from V and 13 bases from J, with 29 bases in between. The germline CDR1 and CDR2 sequences are SGHAT and FQNNGV. CDR3 length: 17 amino acids. In nucleotides, the CDR3 is TGTGCCAGCAGCAGAAAGGGTGACTATCATGAAGGCGGGCTGCTGTTTTTT. Amino acids: CASSRKGDYHEGGLLFF.

The rearrangement uses TRBV7-6 and TRBJ2-3; either TRBD1 or TRBD2 may supply D (5 bases each). Germline assignment: CDR1 SGHVS and CDR2 FNYEAQ. Trimming took off 4 bases at V and 2 bases at J, with 19 bases between the two ends. The CDR3 runs 17 residues. The CDR3 region is CASSSTDREGYTDTQYF. CDR3 DNA: TGTGCCAGCAGCTCGACAGATCGGGAAGGGTACACAGATACGCAGTATTTT. Full variable domain (rest looked up from reference TRBV7-6 and TRBJ2-3): GAGVSQSPRYKVTKRGQDVALRCDPISGHVSLYWYRQALGQGPEFLTYFNYEAQQDKSGLPNDRFSAERPEGSISTLTIQRTEQRDSAMYRCASSSTDREGYTDTQYFGPGTRLTVL.

This clonotype was found many times. The chain is built from TRBV7-2 and TRBJ2-7, with 11 bases lining up with TRBD2. Germline values: CDR1 SGHTA, CDR2 FQGNSA. V shed 1 base and J 6 bases; nucleotides not matched to a gene: 2. CDR3 size: 14 residues. CDR3 nucleotides: TGTGCCAGCAGCTTAGGACTAGCGGGAAGCGAGCAGTACTTC. This translates into CASSLGLAGSEQYF.

At least ten counts were recorded for this clonotype. The CDR3 DNA reads TGTGCCAGCAGCGTAGCCCTCGGGAACACCATATATTTT. It codes for CASSVALGNTIYF. The V gene is TRBV9, the J gene TRBJ1-3, with unresolved D. Germline lookup yields CDR1 SGDLS and CDR2 YYNGEE. This CDR3 is 13 amino acids long. Trimming stripped 0 bases from V and 7 bases from J, with 8 bases between.

This clonotype has just a few counts. Just one base apart from a much larger clone, this may be a read error. The rearrangement uses TRBV20-1 and TRBJ2-1; D uncertain. The germline gives CDR1 DFQATT, CDR2 SNEGSKA (reference sequence). The CDR3 has 11 amino acids. Here the CDR3 reads CSASLGDEQSF. CDR3 DNA: TGCAGTGCTAGTCTCGGAGATGAGCAGTCCTTC.

This clonotype has ten or more counts. This rearrangement joins TRBV12-3 or TRBV12-4 to TRBJ2-7, with 13 bases that match TRBD2. Trimming took 2 bases from V and 4 from J; bases not matched to a gene: 2. CDR3 length: 15 residues. CDR3 bases: TGTGCCAGCAGTTTAACGGGACTAGCGGGATACGAGCAGTACTTC. Translated, it gives CASSLTGLAGYEQYF.

This clonotype was seen repeatedly, ten times or more. This sequence joins TRBV7-9 and TRBJ2-7; D is unclear. CDR3 size: 15 residues. Germline CDR1 reads SEHNR; CDR2 reads FQNEAQ (reference sequence). With 5 bases removed from V and 0 bases from J, the gap between germline ends came to 14 bases. The CDR3 coding sequence is TGTGCCAGCAGCCCCATTGGAGCAGACTCCTACGAGCAGTACTTC. The encoded protein is CASSPIGADSYEQYF.

This chain connects TRBV27 to TRBJ2-7; D possibly corresponds to TRBD2 (6 bases). The germline V gene has CDR1 MNHEY and CDR2 SMNVEV (reference sequence). Trimming removed 7 bases at V and 4 bases at J, with 17 bases between. This CDR3 is built from 14 residues. The CDR3 DNA reads TGTGCCAGCAATCCGCGGGGTTCAAGTTACGAGCAGTACTTC. It specifies CASNPRGSSYEQYF.

On this clonotype itself: Since a much larger clone is just one base distant, this may be a read error. The chain carries TRBV4-2 and TRBJ2-1; D is unresolved. The CDR3 is 15 residues long. The germline V gene encodes CDR1 LGHNA and CDR2 YNFKEQ. This CDR3 is CAGSQDMGTYNEQFF. As DNA, the CDR3 is TGTGCCGGCAGCCAAGATATGGGAACCTACAATGAGCAGTTCTTC.

Worth noting for this clonotype: Germline is not matched at one junction end, which may reflect a read error. The chain combines TRBV7-6 with TRBJ2-2; 11 nucleotides agree with TRBD2. CDR3 length: 21 amino acids. Germline CDR1 is SGHVS and CDR2 is FNYEAQ. CDR3 DNA: TGTGCCAGCAGATTAGGGGGGGGGGCTATTAGCGGGAGGGGTATCACCGGGGAGCTGTTTTTT. It encodes CASRLGGGAISGRGITGELFF.

This clonotype was found a few times. Being one base from a much bigger clone, this may be a read error. The chain links TRBV20-1 to TRBJ2-3; D is unclear. Germline V CDR1 and CDR2: DFQATT, SNEGSKA (reference sequence). CDR3 size: 16 residues. The DNA of the CDR3 is TGCAGTGCTAGAGAAAGAGGTGGTAGGGTAGCTAATACGCGGTATTTT. Translation gives CSARERGGRVANTRYF.

This clonotype was counted ten times or more. V is TRBV7-8 and J is TRBJ2-5, with 7 bases that match TRBD2. CDR3 length: 14 residues. V lost 5 bases to trimming and J lost 1 base; unmatched junction nucleotides: 4. The germline CDR1 and CDR2 sequences are SGHVS and FQNEAQ. In DNA, the CDR3 is TGTGCCAGCAGCATCAGCGGGGCCCAAGAGACCCAGTACTTC. Its protein product is CASSISGAQETQYF.